One and the same sample provided the 9 T cell receptor beta chains below, sequenced in a study of shared clonotypes between healthy human individuals. Assay used: immunoSEQ multiplex PCR; TCRdb lists only in-frame clones, some missing. The data show around 1,100,000 clones, approximately 77% seen once. Sequencing was done on a sample of memory CD4+ T cells from PBMCs. Subset given: CD45RA-negative fraction. Source of these receptors: a man aged 18-30 years in good health. Some clones in this sample may be carry-over from other donors' samples.

The chain uses TRBV7-9 and TRBJ2-5; 7 bases match TRBD1. The germline gives CDR1 SEHNR, CDR2 FQNEAQ (reference sequence). J lost 2 bases, V lost 2 bases, and 5 bases had no gene match. CDR3 length equals 15 residues. The CDR3 region is CASSLTRTGQETQYF. In DNA, the CDR3 is TGTGCCAGCAGCTTAACTCGGACAGGTCAAGAGACCCAGTACTTC. The full variable domain, completed using reference TRBV7-9 and TRBJ2-5, is DTGVSQNPRHKITKRGQNVTFRCDPISEHNRLYWYRQTLGQGPEFLTYFQNEAQLEKSRLLSDRFSAERPKGSFSTLEIQRTEQGDSAMYLCASSLTRTGQETQYFGPGTRLLVL.

The chain uses TRBV9 and TRBJ1-1; D perhaps matches TRBD1 (6 bases). V lost 0 bases and J lost 1, with 7 bases in between. The CDR3 is made up of 14 amino acids. The germline V gene has CDR1 SGDLS and CDR2 YYNGEE. The CDR3 protein is CASSVGQENTEAFF. In nucleotides, the CDR3 is TGTGCCAGCAGCGTAGGACAGGAGAACACTGAAGCTTTCTTT.

Turning to this clone: The sample holds other DNA sequences that translate to the same CDR3. The chain links TRBV7-2 to TRBJ2-7; D is unclear. The CDR3 contains 14 residues. The V gene lost 1 base and the J gene lost 0 bases, with 7 bases spanning the gap. Germline lookup yields CDR1 SGHTA and CDR2 FQGNSA. This chain's CDR3 is CASSLGLHSYEQYF. The CDR3 coding sequence is TGTGCCAGCAGCTTAGGGCTACACTCCTACGAGCAGTACTTC.

This clone was counted ten times or more. The chain recombines TRBV7-6 with TRBJ2-3, with 11 bases fitting TRBD2. The J segment lost 1 base and the V segment lost 5 bases, leaving 5 bases of the junction unmatched. The CDR3 is 16 residues long. The germline V gene has CDR1 SGHVS and CDR2 FNYEAQ. CDR3 DNA sequence: TGTGCCAGCAGCGATAGCGGGAGGGCCCGCACAGATACGCAGTATTTT. It translates to CASSDSGRARTDTQYF.

CDR3 sequence: CASSKDRGENQPQHF. The CDR3 DNA is TGTGCCAGCAGTAAAGACAGGGGGGAAAATCAGCCCCAGCATTTT. The chain uses TRBV2 and TRBJ1-5; TRBD1 aligns across 9 bases. Germline lookup yields CDR1 SNHLY and CDR2 FYNNEI. CDR3 length equals 15 residues. Trimming cost V 5 bases and J 4 bases; bases outside gene matches: 6.

Regarding this clone: Other DNA sequences in the same sample also yield this CDR3. The chain employs TRBV5-1 and TRBJ2-7, with TRBD2 identical over 8 bases. The CDR3 length is 14 residues. V was pared by 2 bases and J by 3 bases, with 4 bases of the junction left unmatched. Germline-derived CDR1 and CDR2 are SGHRS and YFSETQ. As DNA, the CDR3 is TGCGCCAGCAGCTTAGGGAGCGGGAGCTACGAGCAGTACTTC. This codes for CASSLGSGSYEQYF.

The V and J genes are TRBV18 and TRBJ1-1; perhaps TRBD1 as D (5 bases). Germline V gene data show CDR1 as KGHSH and CDR2 as LQKENI. This CDR3 is built from 14 residues. The germline V and J ends were trimmed by 1 base and 1 base, with 7 bases remaining between them. The CDR3 spells CASSPQDTNTEAFF. The CDR3 DNA follows: TGTGCCAGCTCACCACAGGACACGAACACTGAAGCTTTCTTT.

Regarding this clone: A single base separates this from a much larger clone, so it may be a read error. CDR3 DNA sequence: TGTGCCAGCAGCTTTCCGACAGGGAACACTGAAGCTTTCTTT. It specifies CASSFPTGNTEAFF. The rearrangement uses TRBV7-2 and TRBJ1-1; maybe TRBD1 (6 bases). Per the germline V gene, CDR1 is SGHTA and CDR2 is FQGNSA. The length of the CDR3 is 14 residues. Trimming took off 3 bases at V and 1 base at J, with 9 bases between the two ends.

The J gene is TRBJ2-7, the V gene TRBV9; weak D call: TRBD2 (5 bases). Germline V gene sequence: CDR1 SGDLS, CDR2 YYNGEE. The ends were cut back, 0 bases at V and 6 bases at J, with 16 bases in the middle. This CDR3 is built from 15 residues. CDR3 DNA sequence: TGTGCCAGCAGCGTAGATGGTGGACTGCTGGGCGAGCAGTACTTC. The encoded protein is CASSVDGGLLGEQYF.